This section outlines one TCR beta chain sequence together with its context. Its target is not known. The data originate from a study of T cell responses to AZD1222 COVID-19 vaccine. Broader study findings: Two AZD1222 doses significantly raised spike-specific TCR breadth and depth over controls. Donors in the cohort were predominantly white British and more often female, and clonal diversity was possibly underestimated. Baseline seropositives among AZD1222 recipients totaled only 5 or 6.

V lost 0 bases, J lost 1 base, and 5 bases stayed unmatched. The CDR3 has 17 amino acids. Germline values: CDR1 LNHNV, CDR2 YYDKDF (reference sequence). Profiling relied on immunoSEQ multiplex PCR, and the TCRdb table lists in-frame clones only, not all of them. The sample comprises 150,000 or so clones, 80% to 95% of which are singletons, and approximately 2.7% rests with the top ten. The clonotype comes from an adult in good health. Sequences were derived from peripheral blood, sampled on day 0 of MenACWY control vaccination. V and J are TRBV15 and TRBJ2-3; TRBD1 aligns across 9 bases. CDR3 coding DNA: TGTGCCACCAGCAGAGACTTACAGGGGGCCGGCACAGATACGCAGTATTTT. This gives the protein CATSRDLQGAGTDTQYF.